This entry lists 6 T cell receptor beta chains sequenced from one sample in a study of cytomegalovirus exposure and HLA in healthy donors. The PCR was carried out with 60 Vbeta primers and 13 Jbeta primers. Repertoires were generated with immunoSEQ multiplex PCR, while TCRdb's copy carries only in-frame clones and drops some. The sample consists of about 160,000 clones, 80% of them appearing once. Sequencing was done on a sample of PBMCs. Receptors were obtained from a young man in good health and CMV-seropositive.

The V call is TRBV6-4, the J call TRBJ2-1, with TRBD2 matching over 9 bases. The CDR3 is 13 residues long. With 6 bases clipped from V and 9 bases from J, the junction kept 6 bases outside the gene matches. Germline V lookup: CDR1 MRHNA, CDR2 SNTAGT. Here the CDR3 reads CASRAGGHSEQFF. CDR3 nucleotides: TGTGCCAGCAGGGCGGGAGGGCATAGTGAGCAGTTCTTC.

This clone was counted a few times. A read error may account for a junction end that differs from germline. This chain joins TRBV11-2 and TRBJ2-4, with 7 nucleotides matching TRBD1. Germline CDR1 and CDR2: SGHAT and FQNNGV. The CDR3 covers 20 residues. The CDR3 DNA is TGTGCCAGCAGCTTAGAGGCCCCTATAACAGGGGCCGCTCCAAAAAGCATTCAGTACTTC. Translated, it gives CASSLEAPITGAAPKSIQYF.

This chain connects TRBV18 to TRBJ2-7, with 8 positions matching TRBD1. J gave up 4 bases and V 3 bases, and 8 bases lay outside the gene matches. The length of the CDR3 is 15 residues. Germline CDR1 and CDR2: KGHSH and LQKENI. Here the CDR3 reads CASSPSGQAGYEQYF. CDR3 bases: TGTGCCAGCTCACCCTCGGGACAGGCGGGGTACGAGCAGTACTTC.

The V call is TRBV9, the J call TRBJ1-2; D unclear. Deletions cut 7 bases from V and 4 bases from J, with 8 bases between. Per germline, CDR1 SGDLS and CDR2 YYNGEE. The CDR3 has 11 amino acids. The CDR3 loop reads CASGEGYGYTF. CDR3 DNA: TGTGCCAGCGGGGAGGGCTATGGCTACACCTTC.

The rearrangement uses TRBV2 and TRBJ1-5; maybe TRBD1 (5 bases). V was clipped by 6 bases and J by 3 bases, with 15 bases between them. The CDR3 sequence is 15 residues long. CDR1 is SNHLY, CDR2 FYNNEI, per germline. This CDR3 reads CASSDSGSSNQPQHF. As DNA, the CDR3 is TGTGCCAGCAGCGACAGCGGGTCATCCAATCAGCCCCAGCATTTT.

This clone was seen a few times. This rearrangement joins TRBV9 to TRBJ2-7, with D perhaps TRBD2 (6 bases). This CDR3 is 15 amino acids long. V gave up 0 bases and J gave up 3 bases, with 13 bases separating them. CDR1 and CDR2 from the germline V gene are SGDLS and YYNGEE. The CDR3 sequence is CASSVGDWGNYEQYF. The CDR3 nucleotides are TGTGCCAGCAGCGTAGGGGACTGGGGGAACTACGAGCAGTACTTC.